This TCR beta chain was recovered during a study of T cell repertoires in cytomegalovirus infection. About the study: Recently identified HLA-C-restricted CMV epitopes were among the peptides used. Matching HLA type, along with CMV infection, was indicated by public TCR beta signatures. Study observations and caveats: In two of eight donors, the top clonotype was HLA-C-restricted CMV-specific. Totalled public TCR beta family frequency picked out people who carried CMV plus the relevant HLA.

The V and J ends lost 5 bases and 3 bases, in that order; junction bases with no gene match: 9. CDR1 and CDR2 from the germline V gene are SNHLY and FYNNEI. The CDR3 contains 15 residues. As to this clonotype: What it binds is not known.

TCRdb re-called the reads with MiXCR, one entry per CDR3 protein. The repertoire holds 200,000 or so distinct CDR3 sequences, with 35% to 40% as singletons. V gene TRBV2 combines with J gene TRBJ2-7, with TRBD1 matching over 8 bases. This specimen consisted of CD8+ T cells from cultured PBMCs, obtained from culture after CMV antigen stimulation. This receptor was identified in a human donor in good health (CMV status not recorded). Some clones in this sample may be carry-over from other donors' samples. The CDR3 spells CASSTSRTGSYEQYF. CDR3 sequence (DNA): TGTGCCAGCAGTACTTCTAGGACAGGGAGCTACGAGCAGTACTTC.